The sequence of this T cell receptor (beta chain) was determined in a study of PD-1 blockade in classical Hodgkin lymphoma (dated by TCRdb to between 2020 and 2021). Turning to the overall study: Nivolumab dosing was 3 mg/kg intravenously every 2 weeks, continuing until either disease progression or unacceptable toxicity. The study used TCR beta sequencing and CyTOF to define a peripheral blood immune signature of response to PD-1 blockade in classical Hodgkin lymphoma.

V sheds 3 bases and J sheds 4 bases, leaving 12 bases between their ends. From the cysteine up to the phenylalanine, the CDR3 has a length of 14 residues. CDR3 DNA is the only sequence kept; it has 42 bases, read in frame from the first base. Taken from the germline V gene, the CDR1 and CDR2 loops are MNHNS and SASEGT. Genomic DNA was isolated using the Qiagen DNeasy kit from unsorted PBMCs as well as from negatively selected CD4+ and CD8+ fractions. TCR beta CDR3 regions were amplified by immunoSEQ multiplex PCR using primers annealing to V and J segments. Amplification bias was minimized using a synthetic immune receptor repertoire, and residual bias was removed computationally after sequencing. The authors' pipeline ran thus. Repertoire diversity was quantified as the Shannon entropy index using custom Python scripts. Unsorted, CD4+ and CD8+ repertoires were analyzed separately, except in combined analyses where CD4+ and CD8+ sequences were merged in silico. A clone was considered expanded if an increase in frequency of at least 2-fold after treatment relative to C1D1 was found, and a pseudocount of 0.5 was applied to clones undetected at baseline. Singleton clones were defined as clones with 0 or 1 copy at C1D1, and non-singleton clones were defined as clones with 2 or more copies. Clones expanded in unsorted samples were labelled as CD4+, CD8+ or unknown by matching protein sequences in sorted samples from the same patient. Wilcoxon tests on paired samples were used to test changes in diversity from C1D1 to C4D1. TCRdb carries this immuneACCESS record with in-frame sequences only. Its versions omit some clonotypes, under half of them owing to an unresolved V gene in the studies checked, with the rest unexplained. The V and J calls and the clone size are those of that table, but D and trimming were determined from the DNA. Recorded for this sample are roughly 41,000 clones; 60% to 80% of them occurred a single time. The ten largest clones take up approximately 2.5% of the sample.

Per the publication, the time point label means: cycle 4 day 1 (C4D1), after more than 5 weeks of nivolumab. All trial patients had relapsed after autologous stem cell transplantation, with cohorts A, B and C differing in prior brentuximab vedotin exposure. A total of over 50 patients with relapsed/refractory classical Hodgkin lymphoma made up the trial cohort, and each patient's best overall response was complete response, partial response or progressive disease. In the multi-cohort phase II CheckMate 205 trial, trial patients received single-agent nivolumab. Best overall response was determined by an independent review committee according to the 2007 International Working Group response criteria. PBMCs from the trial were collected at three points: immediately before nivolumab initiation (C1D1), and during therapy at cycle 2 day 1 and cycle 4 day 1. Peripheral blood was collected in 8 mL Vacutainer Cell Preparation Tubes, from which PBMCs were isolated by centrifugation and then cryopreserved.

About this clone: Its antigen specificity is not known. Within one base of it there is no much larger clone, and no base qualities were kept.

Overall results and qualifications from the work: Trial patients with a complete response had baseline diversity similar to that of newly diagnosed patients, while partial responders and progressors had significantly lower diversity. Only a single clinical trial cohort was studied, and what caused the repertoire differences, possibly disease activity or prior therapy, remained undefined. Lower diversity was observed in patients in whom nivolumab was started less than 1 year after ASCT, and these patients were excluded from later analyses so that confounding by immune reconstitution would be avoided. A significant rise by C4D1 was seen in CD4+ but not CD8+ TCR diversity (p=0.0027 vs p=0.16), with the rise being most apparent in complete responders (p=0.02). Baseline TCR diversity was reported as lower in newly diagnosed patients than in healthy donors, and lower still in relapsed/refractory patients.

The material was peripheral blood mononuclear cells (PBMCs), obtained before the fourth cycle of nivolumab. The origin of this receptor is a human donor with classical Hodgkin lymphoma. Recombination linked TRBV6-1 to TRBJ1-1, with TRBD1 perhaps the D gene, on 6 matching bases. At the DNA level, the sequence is TGTGCCAGCAGTGAGTCGGGGGGCGTCACTGAAGCTTTCTTT. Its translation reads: CASSESGGVTEAFF.